The rows below give T cell receptor beta chains drawn from one sample of a study of blood T cells in healthy people across ages. TCRdb re-derived calls from the 5' RACE reads in MiXCR, one entry per CDR3 protein. The sample records about 1.1 million distinct CDR3 sequences, around two fifths being singletons. Sample: blood. These receptor sequences come from a man aged 18 to 30 in good health. CDR3s include the opening cysteine and the closing phenylalanine or tryptophan. Each record gives: D gene, J gene, V gene, clone size, CDR3 protein, CDR3 DNA. A D gene is named only where the DNA matches it firmly. Rows may omit the clone size; those that give it use once, few, many or a size class.

d_gene: .
j_gene: TRBJ1-2
v_gene: TRBV3-1
abundance: .
CDR3aa: CASSQGVRWSSNYGYTF
CDR3nt: TGTGCCAGCAGCCAAGGGGTCAGATGGAGTTCGAACTATGGCTACACCTTC

d_gene: .
j_gene: TRBJ2-3
v_gene: TRBV25-1
abundance: .
CDR3aa: CASSEFVGKDTQYF
CDR3nt: TGTGCCAGCAGTGAATTTGTGGGTAAAGATACGCAGTATTTT

d_gene: .
j_gene: TRBJ2-7
v_gene: TRBV13
abundance: .
CDR3aa: CASSLGAGTEQYF
CDR3nt: TGTGCCAGCAGCTTAGGGGCAGGGACTGAGCAGTACTTC

d_gene: TRBD1
j_gene: TRBJ1-1
v_gene: TRBV29-1
abundance: few
CDR3aa: CSVQGGTGGHTEAFF
CDR3nt: TGCAGCGTTCAAGGCGGGACAGGGGGGCACACTGAAGCTTTCTTT

d_gene: .
j_gene: TRBJ2-7
v_gene: TRBV20-1
abundance: few
CDR3aa: CSAGGSTVHEQYF
CDR3nt: TGCAGTGCTGGAGGATCGACAGTCCACGAGCAGTACTTC

d_gene: .
j_gene: TRBJ2-7
v_gene: TRBV21-1
abundance: .
CDR3aa: CASSKALARDRGYEQYF
CDR3nt: TGTGCCAGCAGCAAAGCGCTAGCCCGGGACAGGGGGTACGAGCAGTACTTC

d_gene: .
j_gene: TRBJ2-3
v_gene: TRBV7-9
abundance: few
CDR3aa: CASSTFMALSDTQYF
CDR3nt: TGTGCCAGCAGCACTTTTATGGCTTTGTCTGATACGCAGTATTTT

d_gene: .
j_gene: TRBJ2-5
v_gene: TRBV12-3/TRBV12-4
abundance: few
CDR3aa: CASTQTYSRQVQETQYF
CDR3nt: TGTGCCAGCACCCAAACTTATTCTCGACAGGTCCAAGAGACCCAGTACTTC

d_gene: .
j_gene: TRBJ1-2
v_gene: TRBV19
abundance: .
CDR3aa: CASSPDRPGDYGYTF
CDR3nt: TGTGCCAGTAGCCCTGACAGGCCTGGGGACTATGGCTACACCTTC

d_gene: .
j_gene: TRBJ2-1
v_gene: TRBV5-4
abundance: few
CDR3aa: CASSLAGASSYNEQFF
CDR3nt: TGTGCCAGCAGCTTGGCAGGGGCAAGCTCCTACAATGAGCAGTTCTTC

d_gene: .
j_gene: TRBJ1-6
v_gene: TRBV11-2
abundance: few
CDR3aa: CASSARGYPPLHF
CDR3nt: TGTGCCAGCAGCGCACGTGGATATCCCCCCCTCCACTTT

d_gene: .
j_gene: TRBJ2-1
v_gene: TRBV28
abundance: .
CDR3aa: CASSSAEGGGETYNEQFF
CDR3nt: TGTGCCAGCAGTTCCGCCGAAGGTGGCGGGGAGACCTACAATGAGCAGTTCTTC

d_gene: TRBD2
j_gene: TRBJ2-3
v_gene: TRBV7-8
abundance: few
CDR3aa: CASSLEGPSGGWYF
CDR3nt: TGTGCCAGCAGCTTAGAGGGTCCCAGCGGGGGATGGTATTTT

d_gene: .
j_gene: TRBJ2-5
v_gene: TRBV6-2/TRBV6-3
abundance: .
CDR3aa: CASSHEVKKQYF
CDR3nt: TGTGCCAGCAGCCATGAAGTGAAGAAGCAGTACTTC

d_gene: TRBD2
j_gene: TRBJ2-1
v_gene: TRBV28
abundance: few
CDR3aa: CASGQTSANEQFF
CDR3nt: TGTGCCAGCGGCCAAACTAGCGCGAATGAGCAGTTCTTC